These T cell receptor beta chains were read from a single sample in a study of shared clonotypes between healthy human individuals. The method was immunoSEQ multiplex PCR; TCRdb's version includes in-frame clones alone and lacks a portion of them. The table includes about 510,000 clones, almost 97% detected once. The sequencing sample was made of naive CD4+ T cells sorted from blood. These TCRs come from a woman under 40 in good health. The CDR3 runs from the conserved cysteine through the conserved F or W. The D gene is left open where the match is weak. Clone size is shown for a subset of rows, as once, few, many or a class of expanded clone.

>TRBV9|NA|NA|TRBJ2-1
CASSVAGTSNEQFF
TGTGCCAGCAGCGTAGCCGGGACTTCCAATGAGCAGTTCTTC
>TRBV28|NA|NA|TRBJ2-7
CASSLNSYEQYF
TGTGCCAGCTCCCTTAACTCCTACGAGCAGTACTTC
>TRBV6-1|NA|NA|TRBJ2-5
CASTRRDQETQYF
TGTGCCAGCACTAGAAGGGACCAAGAGACCCAGTACTTC
>TRBV9|NA|TRBD2|TRBJ2-7
CASSALTSGDIEQYF
TGTGCCAGCAGCGCCTTAACTAGCGGGGATATCGAGCAGTACTTC
>TRBV7-7|NA|NA|TRBJ2-5
CASSRGGGIQETQYF
TGTGCCAGCAGCCGCGGTGGGGGGATCCAAGAGACCCAGTACTTC
>TRBV7-2|NA|NA|TRBJ1-1
CASSLERSPSTEAFF
TGTGCCAGCAGCTTAGAGCGCAGCCCGAGTACTGAAGCTTTCTTT
>TRBV27|once|NA|TRBJ1-4
CASSLSGNVEKLFF
TGTGCCAGCAGTTTATCCGGGAATGTTGAAAAACTGTTTTTT
>TRBV7-9|NA|NA|TRBJ2-2
CASSLERTGELFF
TGTGCCAGCAGCTTAGAACGGACCGGGGAGCTGTTTTTT
>TRBV7-9|NA|TRBD1|TRBJ2-5
CASSPGTGSQETQYF
TGTGCCAGCAGCCCCGGGACAGGATCCCAAGAGACCCAGTACTTC
>TRBV7-2|NA|NA|TRBJ2-7
CASSLGGGSYEQYF
TGTGCCAGCAGCTTAGGTGGCGGATCCTACGAGCAGTACTTC
>TRBV5-4|NA|TRBD2|TRBJ2-7
CASSGGGLAGGEQYF
TGTGCCAGCAGCGGGGGGGGACTAGCGGGAGGTGAGCAGTACTTC
>TRBV7-2|NA|NA|TRBJ1-5
CASSPVFNQPQHF
TGTGCCAGCAGCCCCGTATTCAATCAGCCCCAGCATTTT
>TRBV7-9|NA|NA|TRBJ2-1
CASSAQGHEQFF
TGTGCCAGCAGCGCACAGGGCCATGAGCAGTTCTTC
>TRBV27|NA|NA|TRBJ2-7
CASSLRGISEQYF
TGTGCCAGCAGTTTGAGAGGTATATCCGAGCAGTACTTC
>TRBV11-2|NA|NA|TRBJ2-5
CASSLAETQYF
TGTGCCAGCAGCTTAGCCGAGACCCAGTACTTC
>TRBV12-5|NA|NA|TRBJ1-5
CASGLGGSNQPQHF
TGTGCTAGTGGACTCGGAGGGAGCAATCAGCCCCAGCATTTT
>TRBV7-9|NA|NA|TRBJ1-2
CASSLGQVEGYTF
TGTGCCAGCAGCTTAGGTCAGGTGGAAGGCTACACCTTC
>TRBV21-1|NA|NA|TRBJ2-1
CASSTLALRREQFF
TGTGCCAGCAGCACATTGGCACTCCGGCGTGAGCAGTTCTTC
>TRBV27|NA|NA|TRBJ1-4
CASSLRGGRGEEKLFF
TGTGCCAGCAGTTTACGGGGGGGGCGGGGTGAGGAAAAACTGTTTTTT
>TRBV4-2|NA|NA|TRBJ1-5
CASSRRGDTFNQPQHF
TGTGCCAGCAGCAGGCGAGGGGACACATTCAATCAGCCCCAGCATTTT
>TRBV21-1|NA|NA|TRBJ1-5
CASSPWGKPQHF
TGTGCCAGCAGCCCATGGGGCAAACCCCAGCATTTT
>TRBV7-9|NA|TRBD1|TRBJ1-3
CASSLGRGGNTIYF
TGTGCCAGCAGCTTAGGGCGAGGGGGCAACACCATATATTTT